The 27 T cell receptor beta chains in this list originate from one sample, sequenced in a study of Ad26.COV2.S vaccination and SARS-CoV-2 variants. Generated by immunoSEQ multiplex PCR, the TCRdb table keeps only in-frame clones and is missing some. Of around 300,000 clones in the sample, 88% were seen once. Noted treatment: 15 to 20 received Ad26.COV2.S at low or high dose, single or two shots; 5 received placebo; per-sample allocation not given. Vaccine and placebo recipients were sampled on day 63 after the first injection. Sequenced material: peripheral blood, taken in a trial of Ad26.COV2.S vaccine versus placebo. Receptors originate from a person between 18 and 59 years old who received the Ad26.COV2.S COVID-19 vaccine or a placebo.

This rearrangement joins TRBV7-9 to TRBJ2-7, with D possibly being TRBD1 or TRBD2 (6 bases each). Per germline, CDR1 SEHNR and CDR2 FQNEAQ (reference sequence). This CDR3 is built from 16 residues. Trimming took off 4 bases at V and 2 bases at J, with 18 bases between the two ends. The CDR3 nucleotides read TGTGCCAGCAGCTCCACCGTCGGGGGCTCTACCTACGAGCAGTACTTC. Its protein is CASSSTVGGSTYEQYF. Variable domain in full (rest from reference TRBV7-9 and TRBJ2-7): DTGVSQNPRHKITKRGQNVTFRCDPISEHNRLYWYRQTLGQGPEFLTYFQNEAQLEKSRLLSDRFSAERPKGSFSTLEIQRTEQGDSAMYLCASSSTVGGSTYEQYFGPGTRLTVT.

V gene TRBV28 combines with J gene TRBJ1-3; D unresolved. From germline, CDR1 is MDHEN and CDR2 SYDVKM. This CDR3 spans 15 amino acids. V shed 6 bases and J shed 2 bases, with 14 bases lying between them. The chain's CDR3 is CASSLDGYTGNTIYF. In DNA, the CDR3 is TGTGCCAGCAGCCTTGACGGGTACACTGGAAACACCATATATTTT.

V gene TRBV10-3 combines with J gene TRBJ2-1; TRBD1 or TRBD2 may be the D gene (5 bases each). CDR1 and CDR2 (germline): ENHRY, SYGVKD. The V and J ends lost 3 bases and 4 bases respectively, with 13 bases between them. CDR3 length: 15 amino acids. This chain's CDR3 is CAISDFGGSYNEQFF. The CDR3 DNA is TGTGCCATCAGTGACTTTGGGGGATCTTACAATGAGCAGTTCTTC.

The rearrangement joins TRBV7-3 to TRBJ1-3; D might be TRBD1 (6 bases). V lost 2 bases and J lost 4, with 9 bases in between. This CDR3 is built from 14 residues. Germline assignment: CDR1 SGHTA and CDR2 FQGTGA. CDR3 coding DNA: TGTGCCAGCAGCTTAGGGGGGACAGGAAACACCATATATTTT. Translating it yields CASSLGGTGNTIYF.

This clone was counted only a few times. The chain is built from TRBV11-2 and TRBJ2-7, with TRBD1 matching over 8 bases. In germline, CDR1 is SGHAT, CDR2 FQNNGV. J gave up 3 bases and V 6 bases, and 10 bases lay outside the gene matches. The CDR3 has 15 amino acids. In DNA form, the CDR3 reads TGTGCCAGCAGGTCAGTTAGGGGACAGGTCTACGAGCAGTACTTC. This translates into CASRSVRGQVYEQYF.

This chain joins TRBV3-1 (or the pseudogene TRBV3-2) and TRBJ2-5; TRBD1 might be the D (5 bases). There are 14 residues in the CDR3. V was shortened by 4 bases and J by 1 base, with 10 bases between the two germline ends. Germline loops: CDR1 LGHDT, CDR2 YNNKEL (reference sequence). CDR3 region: CASSLLRAQETQYF. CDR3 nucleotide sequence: TGTGCCAGCAGCCTACTCAGGGCCCAAGAGACCCAGTACTTC.

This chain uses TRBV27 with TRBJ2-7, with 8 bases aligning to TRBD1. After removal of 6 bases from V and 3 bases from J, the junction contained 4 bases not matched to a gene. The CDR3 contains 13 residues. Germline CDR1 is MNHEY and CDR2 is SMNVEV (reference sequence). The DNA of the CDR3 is TGTGCCAGCAGAGACAGGGGTTACTACGAGCAGTACTTC. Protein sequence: CASRDRGYYEQYF.

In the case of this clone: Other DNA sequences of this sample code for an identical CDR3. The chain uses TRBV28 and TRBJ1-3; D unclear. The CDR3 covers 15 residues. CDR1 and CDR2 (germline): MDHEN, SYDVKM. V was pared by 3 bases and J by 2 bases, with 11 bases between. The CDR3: CASSFLDGAGNTIYF. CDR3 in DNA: TGTGCCAGCAGTTTCCTGGACGGGGCTGGAAACACCATATATTTT.

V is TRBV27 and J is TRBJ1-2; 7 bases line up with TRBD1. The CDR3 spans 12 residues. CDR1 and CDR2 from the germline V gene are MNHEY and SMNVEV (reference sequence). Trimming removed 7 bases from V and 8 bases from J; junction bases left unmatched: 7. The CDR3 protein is CASTDRVGGYTF. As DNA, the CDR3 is TGTGCCAGCACAGACAGGGTTGGAGGCTACACCTTC.

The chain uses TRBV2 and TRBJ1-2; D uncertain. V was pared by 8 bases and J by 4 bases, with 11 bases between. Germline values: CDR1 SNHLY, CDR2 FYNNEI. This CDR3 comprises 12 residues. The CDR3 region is CASSGRPYGYTF. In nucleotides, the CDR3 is TGTGCCAGCTCCGGACGGCCCTATGGCTACACCTTC.

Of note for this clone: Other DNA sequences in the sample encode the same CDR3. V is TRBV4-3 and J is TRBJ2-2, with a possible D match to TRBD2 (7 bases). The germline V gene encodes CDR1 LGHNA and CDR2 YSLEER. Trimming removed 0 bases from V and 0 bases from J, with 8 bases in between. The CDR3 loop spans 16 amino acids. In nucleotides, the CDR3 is TGCGCCAGCAGCCAAGAAGGGGGGGCGAACACCGGGGAGCTGTTTTTT. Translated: CASSQEGGANTGELFF.

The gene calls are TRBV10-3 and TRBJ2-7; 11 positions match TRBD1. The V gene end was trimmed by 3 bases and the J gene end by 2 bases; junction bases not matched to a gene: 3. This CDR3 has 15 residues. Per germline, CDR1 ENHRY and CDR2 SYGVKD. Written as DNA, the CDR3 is TGTGCCATCAGTGACCGGGACAGGGGGACCTACGAGCAGTACTTC. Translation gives CAISDRDRGTYEQYF.

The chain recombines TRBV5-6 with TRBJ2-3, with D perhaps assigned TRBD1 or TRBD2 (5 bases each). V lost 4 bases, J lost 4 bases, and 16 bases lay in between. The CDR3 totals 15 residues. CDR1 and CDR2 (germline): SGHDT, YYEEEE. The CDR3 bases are TGTGCCAGCAGCCCCGGGGACCGGGTCGCAGATACGCAGTATTTT. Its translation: CASSPGDRVADTQYF.

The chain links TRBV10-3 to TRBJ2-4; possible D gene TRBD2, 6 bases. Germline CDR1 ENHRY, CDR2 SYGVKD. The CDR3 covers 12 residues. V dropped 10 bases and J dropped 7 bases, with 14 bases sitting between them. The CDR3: CATPPRGNIQYF. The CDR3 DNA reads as TGTGCCACCCCCCCCCGGGGGAACATTCAGTACTTC.

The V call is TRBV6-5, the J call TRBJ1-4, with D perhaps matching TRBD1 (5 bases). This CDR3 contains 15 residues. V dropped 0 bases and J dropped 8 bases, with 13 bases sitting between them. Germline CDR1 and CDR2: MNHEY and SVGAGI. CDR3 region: CASSYSKGIGEKLFF. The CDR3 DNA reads TGTGCCAGCAGTTACTCGAAGGGGATCGGGGAAAAACTGTTTTTT.

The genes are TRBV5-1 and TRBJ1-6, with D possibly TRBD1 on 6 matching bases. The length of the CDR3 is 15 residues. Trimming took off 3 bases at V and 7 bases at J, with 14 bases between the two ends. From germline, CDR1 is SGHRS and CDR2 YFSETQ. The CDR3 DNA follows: TGCGCCAGCAGCTCCGCGGGACAAGGCAATTCACCCCTCCACTTT. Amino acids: CASSSAGQGNSPLHF. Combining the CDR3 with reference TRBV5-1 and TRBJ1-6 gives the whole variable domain KAGVTQTPRYLIKTRGQQVTLSCSPISGHRSVSWYQQTPGQGLQFLFEYFSETQRNKGNFPGRFSGRQFSNSRSEMNVSTLELGDSALYLCASSSAGQGNSPLHFGNGTRLTVT.

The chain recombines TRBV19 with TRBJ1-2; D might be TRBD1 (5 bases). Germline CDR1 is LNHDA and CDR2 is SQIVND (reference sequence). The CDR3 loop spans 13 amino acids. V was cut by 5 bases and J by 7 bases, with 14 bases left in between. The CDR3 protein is CASSEFRGSGYTF. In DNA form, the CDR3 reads TGTGCCAGTAGTGAATTCCGGGGGAGTGGCTACACCTTC.

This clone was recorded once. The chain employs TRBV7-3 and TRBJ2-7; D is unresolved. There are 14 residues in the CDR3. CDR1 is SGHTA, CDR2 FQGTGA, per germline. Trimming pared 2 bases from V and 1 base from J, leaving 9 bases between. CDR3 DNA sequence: TGTGCCAGCAGCTTAGGGTCAGGATCCTACGAGCAGTACTTC. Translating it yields CASSLGSGSYEQYF.

The CDR3 DNA follows: TGTGCCAGCAGCTTAGCGGAGGGGTATACAACTAATGAAAAACTGTTTTTT. Translated: CASSLAEGYTTNEKLFF. The chain links TRBV5-6 to TRBJ1-4; tentatively, D is TRBD1 (5 bases). The CDR3 runs 17 residues. Germline-derived CDR1 and CDR2 are SGHDT and YYEEEE. V lost 2 bases and J 0 bases, leaving 14 bases between the germline ends.

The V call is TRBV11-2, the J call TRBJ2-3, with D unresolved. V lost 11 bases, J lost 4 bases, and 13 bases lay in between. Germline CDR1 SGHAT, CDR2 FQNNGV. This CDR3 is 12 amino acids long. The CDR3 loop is CAGDGPADTQYF. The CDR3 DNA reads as TGTGCCGGTGACGGGCCTGCAGATACGCAGTATTTT.

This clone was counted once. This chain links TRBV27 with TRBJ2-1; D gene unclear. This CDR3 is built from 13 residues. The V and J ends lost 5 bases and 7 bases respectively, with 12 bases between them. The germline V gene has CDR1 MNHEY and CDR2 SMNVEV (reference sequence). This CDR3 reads CASSPPRANEQFF. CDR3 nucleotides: TGTGCCAGCAGTCCTCCCCGGGCGAATGAGCAGTTCTTC.

CDR3 in amino acids: CASSQIGAGAAEQYF. The CDR3, as DNA: TGCGCCAGCAGCCAAATTGGAGCGGGGGCCGCCGAGCAGTACTTC. This chain links TRBV4-3 with TRBJ2-7; 8 nucleotides match TRBD2. The CDR3 length is 15 residues. V dropped 2 bases and J dropped 6; count of bases not matched to a gene: 9. Germline V lookup: CDR1 LGHNA, CDR2 YSLEER.

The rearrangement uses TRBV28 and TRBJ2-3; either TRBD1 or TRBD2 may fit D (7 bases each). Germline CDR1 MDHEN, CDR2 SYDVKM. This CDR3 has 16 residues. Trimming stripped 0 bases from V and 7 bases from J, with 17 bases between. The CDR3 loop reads CASSLWGGDSGYTQYF. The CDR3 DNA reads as TGTGCCAGCAGTTTATGGGGGGGGGACAGCGGTTATACGCAGTATTTT.

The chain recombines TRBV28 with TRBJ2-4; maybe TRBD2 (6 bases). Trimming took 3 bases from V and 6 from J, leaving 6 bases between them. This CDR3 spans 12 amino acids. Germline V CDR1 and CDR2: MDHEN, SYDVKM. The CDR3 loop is CASSLGGNIQYF. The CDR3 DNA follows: TGTGCCAGCAGTTTGGGAGGAAACATTCAGTACTTC.

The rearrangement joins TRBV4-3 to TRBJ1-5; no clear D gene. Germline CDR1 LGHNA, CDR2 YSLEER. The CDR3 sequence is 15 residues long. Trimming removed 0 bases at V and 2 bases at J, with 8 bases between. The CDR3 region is CASSQDHRGNQPQHF. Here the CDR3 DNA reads TGCGCCAGCAGCCAAGATCACAGAGGCAATCAGCCCCAGCATTTT.

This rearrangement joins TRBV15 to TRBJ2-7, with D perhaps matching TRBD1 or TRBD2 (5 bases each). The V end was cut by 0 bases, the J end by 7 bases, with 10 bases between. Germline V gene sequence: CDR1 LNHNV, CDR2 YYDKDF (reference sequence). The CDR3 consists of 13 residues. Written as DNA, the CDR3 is TGTGCCACCAGCAGAGAAGAATGGGGGGAGCAGTACTTC. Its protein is CATSREEWGEQYF.

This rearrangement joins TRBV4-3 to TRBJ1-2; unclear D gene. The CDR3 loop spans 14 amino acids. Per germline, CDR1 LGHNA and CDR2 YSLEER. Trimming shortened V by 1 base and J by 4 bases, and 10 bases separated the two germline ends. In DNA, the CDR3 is TGCGCCAGCAGCCAAGCCGGAGGCCGCTATGGCTACACCTTC. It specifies CASSQAGGRYGYTF.